These 17 T cell receptor beta chains originate from one sample sequenced in a study of identical twins. TCRdb reanalysed the 5' RACE reads using MiXCR and keeps one entry per CDR3 protein. The table includes around 1.7 million distinct CDR3 sequences, less than 40% detected once. The sample comprised cord blood. The receptors derive from a newborn girl in good health.

This clonotype was found once. The chain is built from TRBV30 and TRBJ1-2; 7 nucleotides line up with TRBD1. In germline, CDR1 is GTSNPN, CDR2 SVGIG (reference sequence). The J segment lost 3 bases and the V segment lost 0 bases, leaving 1 base of the junction unmatched. This CDR3 has 13 residues. CDR3 nucleotide sequence: TGTGCCTGGAGTGTAGACAGGGACTATGGCTACACCTTC. Amino acid sequence: CAWSVDRDYGYTF. Filled out from reference TRBV30 and TRBJ1-2, the complete variable domain reads SQTIHQWPATLVQPVGSPLSLECTVEGTSNPNLYWYRQAAGRGLQLLFYSVGIGQISSEVPQNLSASRPQDRQFILSSKKLLLSDSGFYLCAWSVDRDYGYTFGSGTRLTVV.

This chain links TRBV4-2 with TRBJ2-1, with 11 bases lining up with TRBD2. The V gene end was trimmed by 2 bases and the J gene end by 7 bases; junction bases not matched to a gene: 10. The germline CDR1 and CDR2 sequences are LGHNA and YNFKEQ. This CDR3 comprises 17 residues. As DNA, the CDR3 is TGTGCCAGCAGCCAAACCTTAGCGGGAGGGCCCCGAAATGAGCAGTTCTTC. Its translation is CASSQTLAGGPRNEQFF.

This chain joins TRBV28 and TRBJ1-2; D not certain. The CDR3 runs 14 residues. Germline-derived CDR1 and CDR2 are MDHEN and SYDVKM. With 5 bases removed from V and 1 base from J, the gap between germline ends came to 11 bases. CDR3 protein: CASSGRFLNYGYTF. The CDR3 DNA is TGTGCCAGCAGTGGGAGATTCCTTAACTATGGCTACACCTTC.

In DNA form, the CDR3 reads TGTGCCAGCAGGCCACAGGGACAGGGATACTATGGCTACACCTTC. This sequence encodes CASRPQGQGYYGYTF. This chain connects TRBV4-2 to TRBJ1-2; 9 nucleotides line up with TRBD1. Germline CDR1 reads LGHNA; CDR2 reads YNFKEQ. This CDR3 spans 15 amino acids. With V trimmed by 6 bases and J by 3 bases, 8 bases remained unmatched.

This clonotype was seen more than once but under ten times. J is TRBJ1-2 and V is TRBV29-1; TRBD1 is a possible D gene (5 bases). Germline V gene sequence: CDR1 SQVTM, CDR2 ANQGSEA. The length of the CDR3 is 14 residues. Trimming took 4 bases from V and 8 from J, leaving 20 bases between them. The CDR3 reads CSVGGGGRVGGYTF. The CDR3 DNA sequence: TGCAGCGTTGGAGGTGGTGGCAGGGTGGGCGGCTACACCTTC.

This chain uses TRBV28 with TRBJ2-1; no clear D. Germline assignment: CDR1 MDHEN and CDR2 SYDVKM. Between the trimmed V and J ends, which lost 2 bases and 5 bases, there was a span of 22 bases. The CDR3 totals 18 residues. The CDR3 reads CASSLVRNAPLLHNEQFF. In DNA form, the CDR3 reads TGTGCCAGCAGTTTAGTAAGGAACGCCCCTCTCCTCCACAATGAGCAGTTCTTC.

This clonotype has a count of ten or more. The chain recombines TRBV4-2 with TRBJ2-5, with D hard to call. The CDR3 length is 14 residues. Germline V gives CDR1 LGHNA, CDR2 YNFKEQ. V lost 0 bases, J lost 1 base, and 6 bases lay in between. CDR3: CASSQDGPQETQYF. The CDR3 nucleotides read TGTGCCAGCAGCCAAGATGGGCCCCAAGAGACCCAGTACTTC.

The genes are TRBV27 and TRBJ2-3, with 7 bases lining up with TRBD2. The V gene end was trimmed by 6 bases and the J gene end by 3 bases; junction bases not matched to a gene: 9. Germline assignment: CDR1 MNHEY and CDR2 SMNVEV (reference sequence). The CDR3 consists of 15 residues. For the CDR3, the DNA is TGTGCCAGCAGCCCTTTACTAGCGAATACAGATACGCAGTATTTT. This encodes CASSPLLANTDTQYF.

This clonotype came up many times. The chain uses TRBV28 and TRBJ1-5, with a weak D call TRBD1 (6 bases). Germline V gives CDR1 MDHEN, CDR2 SYDVKM. The V gene lost 1 base and the J gene lost 2 bases, with 9 bases spanning the gap. CDR3 length: 15 residues. The CDR3 is CASSLLSGGNQPQHF. CDR3 bases: TGTGCCAGCAGTTTATTGTCAGGGGGCAATCAGCCCCAGCATTTT.

In its sample, this clonotype was seen once. The gene calls are TRBV20-1 and TRBJ2-7; TRBD2 matches at 7 bases. The CDR3 has 13 residues. The V segment lost 7 bases and the J segment 0 bases; nucleotides outside the gene matches: 6. Germline CDR1 is DFQATT and CDR2 is SNEGSKA (reference sequence). CDR3 sequence: CSDRDYISYEQYF. The DNA of the CDR3 is TGCAGTGATAGGGACTACATCTCCTACGAGCAGTACTTC.

CDR3 DNA: TGTGCCTTCGCCGGGACTAGCGGGGGGACAGATACGCAGTATTTT. Translating it yields CAFAGTSGGTDTQYF. The J gene is TRBJ2-3, the V gene TRBV10-3, with 15 bases identical to TRBD2. In germline, CDR1 is ENHRY, CDR2 SYGVKD. J was trimmed by 3 bases and V by 11 bases; bases with no gene match: 6. The CDR3 spans 15 residues.

The sample holds a few counts of this clonotype. The chain carries TRBV20-1 and TRBJ2-1; D possibly corresponds to TRBD2 (7 bases). Germline CDR1 reads DFQATT; CDR2 reads SNEGSKA (reference sequence). V was pared by 3 bases and J by 2 bases, with 17 bases between. The CDR3 covers 16 residues. CDR3 DNA: TGCAGTGCTAGTTTCTTAAGGGGGGGAGCCTACAATGAGCAGTTCTTC. Protein product: CSASFLRGGAYNEQFF.

The CDR3 DNA follows: TGTGCCAGCAGTGGGCAACTGAGACGGACCAACTATGGCTACACCTTC. Protein sequence: CASSGQLRRTNYGYTF. The chain joins TRBV6-1 to TRBJ1-2; D is undetermined. The CDR3 consists of 16 residues. Trimming cost V 4 bases and J 2 bases, with 17 bases left between them. Per germline, CDR1 MNHNS and CDR2 SASEGT.

The V and J genes are TRBV25-1 and TRBJ1-5; D ambiguous. The V and J ends lost 4 bases and 3 bases respectively, with 10 bases between them. The CDR3 extends over 14 amino acids. Germline V gives CDR1 MGHDK, CDR2 SYGVNS. CDR3 residues: CASSGDTFNQPQHF. CDR3 in DNA: TGTGCCAGCAGTGGAGACACCTTCAATCAGCCCCAGCATTTT.

The chain joins TRBV3-1 to TRBJ2-4; D unclear. Near its end, the DNA agrees better with TRBJ2-7, so the J call may be wrong. CDR1 and CDR2 from the germline V gene are LGHDT and YNNKEL (reference sequence). The CDR3 sequence is 14 residues long. The CDR3 protein is CASSQVGSYYEQYF. Written as DNA, the CDR3 is TGTGCCAGCAGCCAAGTTGGCTCTTACTACGAGCAGTACTTC.

The chain combines TRBV24-1 with TRBJ2-2, with a tentative D call TRBD1 (6 bases). V was trimmed by 4 bases and J by 5 bases, leaving 16 bases between them. Germline loops: CDR1 KGHDR, CDR2 SFDVKD. The CDR3 spans 16 residues. In DNA, the CDR3 is TGTGCCACCAGTGACCCAGGGGCCCGAGGAACCGGGGAGCTGTTTTTT. Its protein product is CATSDPGARGTGELFF.

This clonotype appeared many times. In nucleotides, the CDR3 is TGTGCCAGCAGTGAAGCACTTAGCACAGATACGCAGTATTTT. This encodes CASSEALSTDTQYF. The chain couples TRBV2 to TRBJ2-3; D remains unclear. The CDR3 has 14 amino acids. Germline lookup yields CDR1 SNHLY and CDR2 FYNNEI. Trimming cost V 0 bases and J 0 bases, with 4 bases left between them.